The subject of this entry is one TCR beta chain. The antigen is undetermined. Germline is not matched at one junction end, which may reflect a read error. This sample stems from a study of OX40 agonist ivuxolimab in advanced cancers. Background on the study: Age averaged around 58 years (range roughly 23 to 85), and more than 80% were male.

The table came from immunoSEQ multiplex PCR; TCRdb's copy has only in-frame clones and leaves some out. The sample includes around 50,000 clones, more than 85% seen only once; the top ten take over 9.5%. General study results and limits: With doses of 0.1-3.0 mg/kg, partial responders showed among the lowest clonal expansion. The CD4+ and CD8+ T cells in the blood had expanded clonally by week 6 at 0.1 to 3.0 mg/kg.

The sequence was obtained from an adult with an advanced solid tumor such as melanoma, head and neck, liver or kidney cancer. Material: CD4+ or CD8+ T cells sorted from blood, obtained in a trial of the OX40 agonist ivuxolimab.

The CDR3 DNA reads as TGTGCCAGCAGGTTAGACAGGGCTCTGGGCTACGAGCAGTACTTC. Protein product: CASRLDRALGYEQYF. The J gene is TRBJ2-7, the V gene TRBV11-1; 7 nucleotides agree with TRBD1. CDR1 and CDR2 (germline): SGHAT, FQDESV (reference sequence). This CDR3 comprises 15 residues.